One sample yielded the 11 T cell receptor beta chains listed below, sequenced in a study of cytotoxic CD8 clonotypes in ibrutinib-treated CLL. Method: immunoSEQ multiplex PCR; TCRdb's copy keeps in-frame clones and lacks some. The sample contains 25,000 to 35,000 clones, 75% to 85% of which appear only once. The sample was PBMCs, taken after 24 months of ibrutinib treatment. The receptors derive from a human donor with chronic lymphocytic leukemia.

This chain links TRBV28 with TRBJ2-2, with D hard to call. CDR1 and CDR2 from the germline V gene are MDHEN and SYDVKM. Deletions cut 7 bases from V and 0 bases from J, with 6 bases between. The CDR3 runs to 13 residues. CDR3 sequence (DNA): TGTGCCAGCAAGGCCCCGAACACCGGGGAGCTGTTTTTT. It translates to CASKAPNTGELFF. Complete variable domain (other parts from reference TRBV28 and TRBJ2-2): DVKVTQSSRYLVKRTGEKVFLECVQDMDHENMFWYRQDPGLGLRLIYFSYDVKMKEKGDIPEGYSVSREKKERFSLILESASTNQTSMYLCASKAPNTGELFFGEGSRLTVL.

The gene calls are TRBV7-9 and TRBJ1-3, with D tentatively TRBD1 (6 bases). Trimming left V 4 bases short and J 3 bases short, with 13 bases between. The CDR3 runs 15 residues. CDR1 and CDR2 from the germline V gene are SEHNR and FQNEAQ (reference sequence). The CDR3 DNA reads as TGTGCCAGCAGCTCCCCAGGGGCGCTTGGAAACACCATATATTTT. This sequence encodes CASSSPGALGNTIYF.

This chain joins TRBV7-9 and TRBJ1-2; D is ambiguous. The CDR3 covers 13 residues. The V and J ends lost 3 bases and 4 bases respectively, with 9 bases between them. Looked up from germline, CDR1 is SEHNR and CDR2 is FQNEAQ (reference sequence). CDR3 in DNA: TGTGCCAGCAGCTTGAGACAAATCTATGGCTACACCTTC. Its translation: CASSLRQIYGYTF.

Comment on this clone: One end of the junction varies from germline; a read error may be responsible. The chain links TRBV7-9 to TRBJ2-7; D uncertain. This CDR3 region has 12 residues. CDR1 SEHNR and CDR2 FQNEAQ come from the germline V gene (reference sequence). The CDR3 region is CASSPTPYEQHF. In DNA form, the CDR3 reads TGTGCCAGCAGTCCGACCCCCTACGAGCAGCACTTC.

In this sample, this clone turned up once. V and J are TRBV25-1 and TRBJ2-3, with 10 nucleotides matching TRBD2. Germline-derived CDR1 and CDR2 are MGHDK and SYGVNS. With V trimmed by 9 bases and J by 8 bases, 14 bases remained unmatched. The CDR3 is 15 residues long. The CDR3 here is CASALAGGIGVTQYF. DNA of the CDR3: TGTGCCAGTGCCTTAGCGGGGGGTATCGGGGTTACGCAGTATTTT.

The J gene is TRBJ2-1, the V gene TRBV4-1, with no clear D. From germline, CDR1 is MGHRA and CDR2 YSYEKL. Trimming shortened V by 4 bases and J by 9 bases, and 10 bases separated the two germline ends. The CDR3 totals 12 residues. The CDR3 bases are TGCGCCAGCAGCCCACCCCCGGGTGAGCAGTTCTTC. It yields the protein CASSPPPGEQFF.

This sequence joins TRBV6-5 and TRBJ2-7; 7 nucleotides agree with TRBD1. There are 14 residues in the CDR3. CDR1 and CDR2 (germline): MNHEY, SVGAGI. V lost 6 bases and J lost 2; bases outside the gene matches: 7. CDR3 DNA: TGTGCCAGCAGCCGATTTCAGGGGGCCTACGAGCAGTACTTC. Translation: CASSRFQGAYEQYF.

This chain links TRBV6-5 with TRBJ1-4; no clear D. The CDR3 sequence is 13 residues long. Germline CDR1 reads MNHEY; CDR2 reads SVGAGI. Trimming cost V 2 bases and J 8 bases, with 9 bases left between them. As DNA, the CDR3 is TGTGCCAGCAGTTACGGGGAGGGCGAAAAACTGTTTTTT. Its protein is CASSYGEGEKLFF.

The CDR3 nucleotides read TGCGCCAGCAGCTTGTCAGGGACACACGAGGGGGGAGATACGCAGTATTTT. This gives the protein CASSLSGTHEGGDTQYF. The chain is built from TRBV5-1 and TRBJ2-3; perhaps D is TRBD1 or TRBD2 (6 bases each). The CDR3 has 17 residues. V shed 1 base and J shed 5 bases, with 20 bases lying between them. Germline assignment: CDR1 SGHRS and CDR2 YFSETQ.

The rearrangement uses TRBV27 and TRBJ2-2; 11 nucleotides agree with TRBD1. This CDR3 is built from 15 residues. Germline lookup yields CDR1 MNHEY and CDR2 SMNVEV (reference sequence). Trimming cost V 6 bases and J 4 bases; bases outside gene matches: 4. Written as DNA, the CDR3 is TGTGCCAGCAGCCGGACAGGGGGCTCCACCGGGGAGCTGTTTTTT. Its translation: CASSRTGGSTGELFF.

V and J are TRBV18 and TRBJ2-6; tentative D call: TRBD2 (6 bases). The length of the CDR3 is 15 residues. Germline V gene data show CDR1 as KGHSH and CDR2 as LQKENI. V lost 6 bases, J lost 2 bases, and 11 bases lay in between. The CDR3 spells CASSTGGAGANVLTF. In DNA form, the CDR3 reads TGTGCCAGCTCTACCGGGGGTGCTGGGGCCAACGTCCTGACTTTC.